This section outlines one T cell receptor beta chain sequence together with its context. The sample is drawn from a study of T-cell reconstitution after alpha-beta-depleted transplantation in children. TCRbeta library construction was performed incorporating unique molecular identifiers. From the PCR reads, TCRdb called clonotypes with MiXCR, one entry per CDR3 protein. The data contain about 500,000 distinct CDR3 sequences, 32% of them singletons. CDR1 and CDR2 (germline): SQVTM, ANQGSEA. The CDR3 consists of 12 residues. V lost 5 bases to trimming and J lost 3 bases, with 10 bases between them. This chain joins TRBV29-1 and TRBJ1-2; D is uncertain. This receptor was taken from a human donor who donated a stem cell graft to a child with aplastic anemia. The source material was PBMCs from the stem cell graft donor, sampled from the stem cell graft. The DNA for the CDR3 is TGCAGCGTTTTTAACGGAGACTATGGCTACACCTTC. Its translation is CSVFNGDYGYTF.